This TCR beta chain was profiled in a study of radiation and T cells in renal cell carcinoma. Study-wide results and limits: In blood, top tumor clones expanded by 2 weeks, shrinking by 4. No pretreatment tumor biopsies were available for baseline clonotypes.

Regarding time point: blood 4 weeks post-SBRT, at nephrectomy. Documented treatment: 15 Gy SBRT to primary tumor, nephrectomy 4 weeks later. Nephrectomy followed 15 Gy stereotactic body radiation by 4 weeks. The patient's renal cell carcinoma had clear cell pathology. The table came from immunoSEQ multiplex PCR; TCRdb's copy has only in-frame clones and leaves some out. The profile shows approximately 65,000 clones, about 80% of them singletons. Germline CDR1 reads MNHEY; CDR2 reads SVGAGI. V trimming: 7 bases; J trimming: 7 bases; junction bases outside the gene matches: 5. This CDR3 contains 14 residues. Concerning this clone itself: What it binds is unknown.

This receptor was obtained from a man aged 55 to 70 with renal cell carcinoma. This sample comprised blood, obtained from a patient whose treatment included radiotherapy and nephrectomy. This chain links TRBV6-5 with TRBJ2-1, with 12 bases aligning to TRBD2. The CDR3 loop reads CASTRTSGNNEQFF. The DNA of the CDR3 is TGTGCCAGCACGAGGACTAGCGGGAATAATGAGCAGTTCTTC.